The subject of this entry is one TCR beta chain. This sample is part of a study of monozygotic twins with inflammatory bowel disease. This CDR3 spans 14 amino acids. Germline lookup yields CDR1 SGHRS and CDR2 YFSETQ. TCRdb re-called the 5' RACE reads and gives one entry per CDR3 protein, without DNA. The sample table includes approximately 160,000 distinct CDR3 sequences. The receptor's source is a human donor with ulcerative colitis or Crohn's disease, or a healthy co-twin of an affected twin (not recorded which). This chain uses TRBV5-1 with TRBJ2-3. Material: blood. The CDR3 loop is CASSLATNTDTQYF.